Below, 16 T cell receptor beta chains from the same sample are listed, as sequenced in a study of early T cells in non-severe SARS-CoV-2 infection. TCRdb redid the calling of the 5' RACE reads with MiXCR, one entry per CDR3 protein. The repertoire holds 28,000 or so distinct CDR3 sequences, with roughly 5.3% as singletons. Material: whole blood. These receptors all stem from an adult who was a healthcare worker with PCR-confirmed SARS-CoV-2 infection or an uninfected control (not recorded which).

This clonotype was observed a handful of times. CDR3 sequence: CASSSPPHYNEQFF. In nucleotides, the CDR3 is TGTGCCAGCAGTTCACCACCGCACTACAATGAGCAGTTCTTC. The chain joins TRBV6-5 to TRBJ2-1; D remains unclear. V gave up 4 bases and J gave up 3 bases, with 10 bases separating them. The CDR3 is made up of 14 amino acids. CDR1 is MNHEY and CDR2 is SVGAGI in the germline V gene.

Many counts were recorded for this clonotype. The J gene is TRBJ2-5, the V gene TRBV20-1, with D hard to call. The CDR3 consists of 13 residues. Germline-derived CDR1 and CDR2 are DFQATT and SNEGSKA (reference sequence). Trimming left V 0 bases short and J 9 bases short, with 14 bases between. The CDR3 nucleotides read TGCAGTGCTAGAGACCCCTCAAAGGGCCCCCAGTACTTC. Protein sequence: CSARDPSKGPQYF.

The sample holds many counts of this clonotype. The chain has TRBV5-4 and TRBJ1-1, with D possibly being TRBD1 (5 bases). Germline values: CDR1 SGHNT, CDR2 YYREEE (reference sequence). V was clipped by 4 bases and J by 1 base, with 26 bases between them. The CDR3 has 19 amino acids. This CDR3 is CASSLLGGTGFWSNTEAFF. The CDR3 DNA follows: TGTGCCAGCAGCCTCCTTGGAGGAACAGGTTTTTGGTCGAACACTGAAGCTTTCTTT.

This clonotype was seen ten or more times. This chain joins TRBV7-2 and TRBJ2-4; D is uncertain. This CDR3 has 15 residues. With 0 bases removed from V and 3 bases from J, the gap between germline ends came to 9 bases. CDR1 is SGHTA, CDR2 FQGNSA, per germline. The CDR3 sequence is CASSLARQLKNIQYF. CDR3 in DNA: TGTGCCAGCAGCTTAGCGCGGCAGCTCAAAAACATTCAGTACTTC. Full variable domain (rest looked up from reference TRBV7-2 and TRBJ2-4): GAGVSQSPSNKVTEKGKDVELRCDPISGHTALYWYRQSLGQGLEFLIYFQGNSAPDKSGLPSDRFSAERTGGSVSTLTIQRTQQEDSAVYLCASSLARQLKNIQYFGAGTRLSVL.

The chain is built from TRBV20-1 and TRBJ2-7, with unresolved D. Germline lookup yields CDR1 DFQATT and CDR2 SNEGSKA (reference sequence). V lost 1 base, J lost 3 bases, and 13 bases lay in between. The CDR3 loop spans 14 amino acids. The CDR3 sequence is CSARVTDALYEQYF. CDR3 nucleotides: TGCAGTGCTAGAGTAACAGATGCCCTCTACGAGCAGTACTTC.

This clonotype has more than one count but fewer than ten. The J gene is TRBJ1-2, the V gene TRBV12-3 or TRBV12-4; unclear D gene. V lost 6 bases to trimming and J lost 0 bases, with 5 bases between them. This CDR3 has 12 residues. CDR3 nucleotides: TGTGCCAGCAGCCGTCCTAACTATGGCTACACCTTC. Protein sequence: CASSRPNYGYTF.

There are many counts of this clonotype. Written as DNA, the CDR3 is TGTGCCAGCAAAGCAGGCTATGGCTACACCTTC. This encodes CASKAGYGYTF. The rearrangement uses TRBV2 and TRBJ1-2; the D is unclear. The CDR3 has 11 amino acids. Germline V CDR1 and CDR2: SNHLY, FYNNEI. The ends were cut back, 7 bases at V and 4 bases at J, with 7 bases in the middle.

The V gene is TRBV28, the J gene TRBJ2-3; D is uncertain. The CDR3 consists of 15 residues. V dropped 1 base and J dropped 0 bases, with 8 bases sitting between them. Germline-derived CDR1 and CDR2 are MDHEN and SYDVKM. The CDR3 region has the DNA TGTGCCAGCAGTTTATCCCGACTCAGCACAGATACGCAGTATTTT. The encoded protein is CASSLSRLSTDTQYF.

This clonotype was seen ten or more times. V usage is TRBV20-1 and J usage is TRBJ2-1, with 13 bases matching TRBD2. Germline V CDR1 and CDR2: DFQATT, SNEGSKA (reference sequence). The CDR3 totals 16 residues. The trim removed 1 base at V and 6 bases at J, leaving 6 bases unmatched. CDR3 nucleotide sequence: TGCAGTGCTAGAGTTCCCCGGACTAGCGGGAGCAATGAGCAGTTCTTC. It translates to CSARVPRTSGSNEQFF.

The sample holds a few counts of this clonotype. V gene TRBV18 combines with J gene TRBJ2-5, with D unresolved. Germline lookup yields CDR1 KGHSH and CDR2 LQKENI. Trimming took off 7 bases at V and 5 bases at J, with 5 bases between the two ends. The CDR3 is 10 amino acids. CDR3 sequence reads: CASFPETQYF. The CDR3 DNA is TGTGCCAGCTTTCCGGAGACCCAGTACTTC.

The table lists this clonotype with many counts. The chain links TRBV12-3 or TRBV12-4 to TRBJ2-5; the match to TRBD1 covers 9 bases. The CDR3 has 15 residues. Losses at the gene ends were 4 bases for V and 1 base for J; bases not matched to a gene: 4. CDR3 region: CASSSDRGFQETQYF. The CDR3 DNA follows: TGTGCCAGCAGTTCTGACAGGGGGTTCCAAGAGACCCAGTACTTC.

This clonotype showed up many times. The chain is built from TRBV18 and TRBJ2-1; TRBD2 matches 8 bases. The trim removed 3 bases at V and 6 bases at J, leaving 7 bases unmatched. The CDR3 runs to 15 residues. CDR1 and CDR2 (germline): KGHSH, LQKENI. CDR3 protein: CASSPREGLGNEQFF. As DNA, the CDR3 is TGTGCCAGCTCACCTCGGGAGGGGTTAGGCAATGAGCAGTTCTTC. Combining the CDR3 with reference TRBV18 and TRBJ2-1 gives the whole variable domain NAGVMQNPRHLVRRRGQEARLRCSPMKGHSHVYWYRQLPEEGLKFMVYLQKENIIDESGMPKERFSAEFPKEGPSILRIQQVVRGDSAAYFCASSPREGLGNEQFFGPGTRLTVL.

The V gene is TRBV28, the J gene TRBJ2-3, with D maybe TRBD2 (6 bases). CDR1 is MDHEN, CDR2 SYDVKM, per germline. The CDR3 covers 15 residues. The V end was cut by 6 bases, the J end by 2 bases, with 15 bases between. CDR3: CASSPTRGITDTQYF. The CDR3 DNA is TGTGCCAGCAGCCCGACTAGAGGAATCACAGATACGCAGTATTTT.

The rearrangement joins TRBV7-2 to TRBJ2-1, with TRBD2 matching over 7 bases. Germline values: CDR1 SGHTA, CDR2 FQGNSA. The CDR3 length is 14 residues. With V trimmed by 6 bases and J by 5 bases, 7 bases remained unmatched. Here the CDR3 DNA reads TGTGCCAGCAGTCCCGGGAGGTGGGACAATGAGCAGTTCTTC. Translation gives CASSPGRWDNEQFF. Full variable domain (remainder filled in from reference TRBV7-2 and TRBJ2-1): GAGVSQSPSNKVTEKGKDVELRCDPISGHTALYWYRQSLGQGLEFLIYFQGNSAPDKSGLPSDRFSAERTGGSVSTLTIQRTQQEDSAVYLCASSPGRWDNEQFFGPGTRLTVL.

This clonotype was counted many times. CDR3 region: CASSQYTGARELFF. CDR3 DNA: TGCGCCAGCAGCCAATACACGGGGGCCCGGGAGCTGTTTTTT. The chain joins TRBV4-1 to TRBJ2-2; the D gene could be TRBD1 or TRBD2 (6 bases each). The V end lost 2 bases, the J end lost 9 bases, and 13 bases lay between the germline ends. Germline CDR1 and CDR2: MGHRA and YSYEKL. The CDR3 covers 14 residues.

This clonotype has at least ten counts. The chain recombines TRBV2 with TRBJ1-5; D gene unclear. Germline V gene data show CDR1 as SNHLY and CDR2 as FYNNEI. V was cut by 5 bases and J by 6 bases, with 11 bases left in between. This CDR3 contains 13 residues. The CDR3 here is CASSSSIGQPQHF. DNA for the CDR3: TGTGCCAGCAGTTCGAGTATCGGTCAGCCCCAGCATTTT.